This T cell receptor beta chain derives from a study of blood T cell repertoires in COVID-19. Methods used by the authors: Nucleated cell counts were estimated from reference gene primer amplification. Libraries were prepared by immunoSEQ multiplex PCR; TCRdb keeps only in-frame clonotypes and omits some of them. D and trimming come from the DNA, and the V and J calls and clone size come from that table. Seen here are around 65,000 clones, more than 75% observed once, and the top ten hold roughly an eighth. The CDR3 totals 13 residues. Germline V gene data show CDR1 as SGHVS and CDR2 as FQNEAQ. With 5 bases clipped from V and 5 bases from J, the junction kept 4 bases outside the gene matches.

What was sequenced was peripheral blood. This clonotype was obtained from a human donor in a cohort sampled during active COVID-19. The V call is TRBV7-8, the J call TRBJ2-5, with 8 positions matching TRBD2. The CDR3 DNA is TGTGCCAGCAGCACGGGGGGGTGGGAGACCCAGTACTTC. It encodes CASSTGGWETQYF.